The 30 T cell receptor beta chains below come from one sample, sequenced in a study of blood T cell repertoires in COVID-19. The protocol was immunoSEQ multiplex PCR, while the TCRdb copy is restricted to in-frame clones and leaves out a portion. The repertoire has some 110,000 clones, around four fifths of them found once; the top ten carry 0.8% to 1%. Source material: peripheral blood. All receptors come from a woman between 65 and 79 years old with acute or convalescent COVID-19.

This rearrangement joins TRBV18 to TRBJ1-6; 10 positions agree with TRBD1. This CDR3 region has 17 residues. V lost 3 bases, J lost 7 bases, and 9 bases stayed unmatched. CDR1 KGHSH and CDR2 LQKENI come from the germline V gene. The CDR3, as DNA: TGTGCCAGCTCACCGATCGTACCGGGACAGGGGAATTCACCCCTCCACTTT. Protein sequence: CASSPIVPGQGNSPLHF.

Only a few counts were recorded for this clone. The chain links TRBV7-3 to TRBJ2-2; D perhaps matches TRBD2 (5 bases). The germline V and J ends were trimmed by 2 bases and 7 bases, with 8 bases remaining between them. This CDR3 contains 13 residues. Germline lookup yields CDR1 SGHTA and CDR2 FQGTGA. The CDR3 DNA sequence: TGTGCCAGCAGCTTAGAGGGTTTCGGGGAGCTGTTTTTT. Translating it yields CASSLEGFGELFF.

The CDR3 DNA follows: TGTGCCAGCAGCTTGATAAGCGGGGGGCCGGGGGATACGCAGTATTTT. As protein: CASSLISGGPGDTQYF. The chain is built from TRBV5-4 and TRBJ2-3; 9 bases align to TRBD2. V trimming: 1 base; J trimming: 6 bases; junction bases outside the gene matches: 9. The germline V gene encodes CDR1 SGHNT and CDR2 YYREEE (reference sequence). The CDR3 contains 16 residues.

The count of this clone is one. This chain uses TRBV2 with TRBJ2-5, with no clear D. This CDR3 comprises 13 residues. Germline V gene data show CDR1 as SNHLY and CDR2 as FYNNEI. The ends were cut back, 6 bases at V and 5 bases at J, with 13 bases in the middle. CDR3 DNA sequence: TGTGCCAGCAGACCTAGTCTCGGGGAGACCCAGTACTTC. As protein: CASRPSLGETQYF.

The chain links TRBV6-5 to TRBJ2-1; 9 bases match TRBD1. V lost 6 bases and J lost 7; bases outside the gene matches: 10. Germline V gives CDR1 MNHEY, CDR2 SVGAGI. This CDR3 has 15 amino acids. In nucleotides, the CDR3 is TGTGCCAGCAGCCAAACCGGGACAGGGTGGAATGAGCAGTTCTTC. Translated: CASSQTGTGWNEQFF.

The chain recombines TRBV2 with TRBJ2-7; the match to TRBD2 covers 11 bases. The CDR3 runs to 15 residues. V gave up 6 bases and J gave up 2 bases; unmatched junction bases: 6. Germline V lookup: CDR1 SNHLY, CDR2 FYNNEI. In DNA form, the CDR3 reads TGTGCCAGCAGACAACTAGCGGGAGTACCCTACGAGCAGTACTTC. Amino acids: CASRQLAGVPYEQYF.

This clone was picked up a small number of times. The chain employs TRBV6-5 and TRBJ2-2; TRBD2 matches at 10 bases. This CDR3 comprises 15 residues. The germline V gene encodes CDR1 MNHEY and CDR2 SVGAGI. V lost 5 bases, J lost 4 bases, and 4 bases stayed unmatched. The CDR3 region has the DNA TGTGCCAGCAGTCTAGCGGGAGATGGCACCGGGGAGCTGTTTTTT. It codes for CASSLAGDGTGELFF.

The genes are TRBV5-1 and TRBJ1-1, with 8 bases identical to TRBD1. The trim removed 1 base at V and 1 base at J, leaving 9 bases unmatched. The CDR3 contains 17 residues. Germline V gene sequence: CDR1 SGHRS, CDR2 YFSETQ. CDR3 region: CASSLSTFGQGNTEAFF. The CDR3 DNA reads TGCGCCAGCAGCTTGTCAACCTTCGGACAGGGGAACACTGAAGCTTTCTTT.

This clone was counted a few times. The chain is built from TRBV5-4 and TRBJ1-2, with 7 bases matching TRBD1. The CDR3 is made up of 14 amino acids. The trim removed 2 bases at V and 5 bases at J, leaving 6 bases unmatched. Germline assignment: CDR1 SGHNT and CDR2 YYREEE (reference sequence). Here the CDR3 DNA reads TGTGCCAGCAGCTTCGAGGGGGCGTCTTATGGCTACACCTTC. It is translated as CASSFEGASYGYTF.

With regard to this clone: One end of the junction does not line up with germline, which may come from a read error. The rearrangement links TRBV3-1 (or the pseudogene TRBV3-2) to TRBJ2-1; 9 bases are a match to TRBD2. CDR3 size: 15 residues. Germline CDR1 is LGHDT and CDR2 is YNNKEL (reference sequence). CDR3 DNA sequence: TGTGACAGCAGCCCGACTAGCGGCTCCTACAATGAGCAGTTCTTC. It specifies CDSSPTSGSYNEQFF.

This clone turned up a few times. CDR3 DNA sequence: TGTGCCAGCAGTACAGCTAGCGGGGGGGCGACAGATACGCAGTATTTT. This encodes CASSTASGGATDTQYF. The chain carries TRBV5-6 and TRBJ2-3; 12 positions agree with TRBD2. CDR1 SGHDT and CDR2 YYEEEE come from the germline V gene. Germline trimming cut 5 bases from V and 3 bases from J; bases unmatched to any gene: 7. CDR3 length: 16 amino acids.

The chain carries TRBV4-1 and TRBJ2-5; D uncertain. The CDR3 has 12 amino acids. The V gene's germline CDR1 is MGHRA and CDR2 YSYEKL. V shed 6 bases and J shed 7 bases, with 12 bases lying between them. The CDR3 loop reads CASSRLPGTQYF. CDR3 DNA sequence: TGCGCCAGCAGTCGACTCCCCGGGACCCAGTACTTC.

This chain uses TRBV3-1 (or the pseudogene TRBV3-2) with TRBJ1-1; 10 positions match TRBD1. The CDR3 has 15 amino acids. V was pared by 5 bases and J by 6 bases, with 9 bases of the junction left unmatched. The germline gives CDR1 LGHDT, CDR2 YNNKEL (reference sequence). The CDR3 region has the DNA TGTGCCAGCAGCAGCTCGGACAGGGGGACCCCTGAAGCTTTCTTT. Its protein is CASSSSDRGTPEAFF.

This chain joins TRBV28 and TRBJ2-1, with D possibly matching TRBD2 (6 bases). Germline CDR1 and CDR2: MDHEN and SYDVKM. V dropped 2 bases and J dropped 4 bases, with 12 bases sitting between them. This CDR3 is 15 amino acids long. CDR3 sequence: CASSLVADRYNEQFF. Here the CDR3 DNA reads TGTGCCAGCAGTTTAGTAGCGGATCGATACAATGAGCAGTTCTTC.

This clone showed up just a few times. V gene TRBV6-1 combines with J gene TRBJ1-3, with 7 bases identical to TRBD1. CDR1 and CDR2 (germline): MNHNS, SASEGT. V was clipped by 1 base and J by 0 bases; unmatched bases: 3. This CDR3 contains 16 residues. The CDR3 protein is CASSEGAGGSGNTIYF. DNA for the CDR3: TGTGCCAGCAGTGAAGGGGCAGGGGGCTCTGGAAACACCATATATTTT.

The V call is TRBV5-1, the J call TRBJ1-3; tentative D call: TRBD1 (6 bases). The V end was cut by 0 bases, the J end by 0 bases, with 10 bases between. This CDR3 is built from 16 residues. Germline lookup yields CDR1 SGHRS and CDR2 YFSETQ. As DNA, the CDR3 is TGCGCCAGCAGCTTGGGAGGGGGTTCCTCTGGAAACACCATATATTTT. It is translated as CASSLGGGSSGNTIYF.

The chain joins TRBV3-1 (or the pseudogene TRBV3-2) to TRBJ1-2; tentatively, D is TRBD1 (6 bases). V was trimmed by 7 bases and J by 4 bases, leaving 16 bases between them. The CDR3 spans 14 residues. Germline values: CDR1 LGHDT, CDR2 YNNKEL (reference sequence). Here the CDR3 DNA reads TGTGCCAGCAAAGCAGGACAGAACATCTATGGCTACACCTTC. Its translation: CASKAGQNIYGYTF.

This clone appeared a few times. CDR3 nucleotides: TGTGCCAGCAGCCAAGGACAGGGGGGCAATCAGCCCCAGCATTTT. This gives the protein CASSQGQGGNQPQHF. The V call is TRBV4-2, the J call TRBJ1-5; 9 nucleotides line up with TRBD1. J lost 2 bases, V lost 1 base, and 0 bases had no gene match. The CDR3 spans 15 residues. CDR1 and CDR2 from the germline V gene are LGHNA and YNFKEQ.

The chain employs TRBV14 and TRBJ2-2; unclear D gene. Deletions cut 1 base from V and 5 bases from J, with 5 bases between. This CDR3 is 13 amino acids long. Germline CDR1 is SGHDN and CDR2 is FVKESK. This CDR3 is CASSQVATGELFF. The CDR3 DNA sequence: TGTGCCAGCAGCCAAGTTGCGACCGGGGAGCTGTTTTTT.

This clone was counted once. The chain couples TRBV19 to TRBJ1-6; 7 positions match TRBD1. Germline assignment: CDR1 LNHDA and CDR2 SQIVND (reference sequence). The CDR3 sequence is 14 residues long. Losses at the gene ends were 3 bases for V and 9 bases for J; bases not matched to a gene: 5. The CDR3 spells CASSIGHRGSPLHF. The CDR3 DNA sequence: TGTGCCAGTAGTATCGGACACAGGGGTTCACCCCTCCACTTT.

This chain links TRBV6-6 with TRBJ2-2, with 8 bases identical to TRBD2. CDR1 and CDR2 (germline): MNHNY, SVGAGI (reference sequence). The CDR3 has 14 residues. After removal of 7 bases from V and 3 bases from J, the junction contained 4 bases not matched to a gene. As DNA, the CDR3 is TGTGCCAGCATATGGCGGGAGGACACCGGGGAGCTGTTTTTT. Protein: CASIWREDTGELFF.

The rearrangement joins TRBV12-3 or TRBV12-4 to TRBJ1-5; TRBD1 matches at 8 bases. The CDR3 covers 13 residues. After removal of 5 bases from V and 6 bases from J, the junction contained 3 bases not matched to a gene. CDR3 DNA sequence: TGTGCCAGCAGTCGCGGACAGGGTCAGCCCCAGCATTTT. This codes for CASSRGQGQPQHF.

CDR3 loop: CASSRAVLHYTF. The CDR3 DNA follows: TGTGCCAGCAGCAGGGCAGTTTTACACTACACCTTC. The chain combines TRBV21-1 with TRBJ1-2; the D call TRBD1 from the table was never checked on the DNA. TRBV21-1 is noted as a pseudogene. This CDR3 region has 12 residues.

This clone was recorded once. CDR3 sequence: CASSLGGFQETQYF. Here the CDR3 DNA reads TGTGCCAGCAGCTTGGGTGGCTTCCAAGAGACCCAGTACTTC. The chain combines TRBV5-4 with TRBJ2-5; no firm D call. In germline, CDR1 is SGHNT, CDR2 YYREEE (reference sequence). The CDR3 extends over 14 amino acids. Deletions cut 0 bases from V and 1 base from J, with 7 bases between.

This clone was found once. The J gene is TRBJ2-3, the V gene TRBV7-3; 9 nucleotides align to TRBD2. The J segment lost 6 bases and the V segment lost 5 bases, leaving 12 bases of the junction unmatched. The CDR3 totals 16 residues. Germline values: CDR1 SGHTA, CDR2 FQGTGA. The DNA for the CDR3 is TGTGCCAGCAGCCCCCTGGGTAGCGGGAGATCGGATACGCAGTATTTT. Translated, it gives CASSPLGSGRSDTQYF.

J is TRBJ1-1 and V is TRBV5-1, with no clear D. Trimming pared 0 bases from V and 0 bases from J, leaving 9 bases between. CDR1 and CDR2 (germline): SGHRS, YFSETQ. The CDR3 consists of 15 residues. Here the CDR3 reads CASSLEAGVNTEAFF. CDR3 bases: TGCGCCAGCAGCTTGGAGGCGGGTGTGAACACTGAAGCTTTCTTT.

The rearrangement joins TRBV2 to TRBJ1-6; 7 bases line up with TRBD1. Germline V gene sequence: CDR1 SNHLY, CDR2 FYNNEI. The CDR3 spans 14 residues. The junction had 7 bases not matched to a gene; V was cut back by 5 bases and J by 9 bases. The DNA for the CDR3 is TGTGCCAGCAGTCCGACAGGGTGGATTTCACCCCTCCACTTT. Translating it yields CASSPTGWISPLHF.

This chain links TRBV5-8 with TRBJ1-2; 8 positions agree with TRBD1. Germline values: CDR1 SGHTS, CDR2 YDEGEE. The V gene end was trimmed by 1 base and the J gene end by 8 bases; junction bases not matched to a gene: 7. The CDR3 is 14 amino acids. DNA for the CDR3: TGTGCCAGCAGCTTGTCAATCAGGGGGCACGGCTACACCTTC. Encoded protein: CASSLSIRGHGYTF.

This clone was detected only once. The J gene is TRBJ1-5, the V gene TRBV3-1 (or the pseudogene TRBV3-2); the D gene is possibly TRBD1 (5 bases). This CDR3 region has 15 residues. Germline V gives CDR1 LGHDT, CDR2 YNNKEL (reference sequence). V lost 0 bases, J lost 7 bases, and 13 bases lay in between. CDR3 nucleotide sequence: TGTGCCAGCAGCCAAGATACGGGCAGGGTCCAGCCCCAGCATTTT. Its translation: CASSQDTGRVQPQHF.

The chain recombines TRBV6-5 with TRBJ2-5; D not certain. Trimming removed 6 bases from V and 0 bases from J, with 11 bases in between. CDR1 is MNHEY and CDR2 is SVGAGI in the germline V gene. The CDR3 runs 14 residues. The CDR3 protein is CASSQAGYQETQYF. As DNA, the CDR3 is TGTGCCAGCAGCCAGGCTGGTTACCAAGAGACCCAGTACTTC.